Each of the 2 T cell receptor beta chains below was sequenced from the same sample in a study of T-cell reconstitution after alpha-beta-depleted transplantation in children. Preparation of the TCRbeta library involved a method that used unique molecular identifiers. In TCRdb, the PCR reads were re-called with MiXCR into one record per CDR3 protein. The sample holds 360,000 or so distinct CDR3 sequences; about 20% are singletons and the top ten take approximately 3.9%. This sample comprised PBMCs from the stem cell graft donor, obtained from the stem cell graft. The receptor set was obtained from a human donor who donated a stem cell graft to a child with acute myeloid leukemia.

J is TRBJ1-1 and V is TRBV29-1, with D uncertain. V was pared by 4 bases and J by 7 bases, with 7 bases between. Germline CDR1 SQVTM, CDR2 ANQGSEA. This CDR3 spans 10 amino acids. The CDR3 reads CSVAGREAFF. The CDR3 DNA is TGCAGCGTTGCTGGGCGTGAAGCTTTCTTT.

This clonotype has just a few counts. The CDR3 spells CASSWDRGDQKFF. Here the CDR3 DNA reads TGTGCCAGCAGCTGGGACAGGGGGGATCAAAAGTTCTTC. The chain is built from TRBV7-7 and TRBJ2-1; 11 nucleotides line up with TRBD1. The CDR3 has 13 residues. The V segment lost 4 bases and the J segment 14 bases; nucleotides outside the gene matches: 7. CDR1 and CDR2 from the germline V gene are SSHAT and FNYEAQ (reference sequence). Full variable domain (rest looked up from reference TRBV7-7 and TRBJ2-1): GAGVSQSPRYKVTKRGQDVTLRCDPISSHATLYWYQQALGQGPEFLTYFNYEAQPDKSGLPSDRFSAERPEGSISTLTIQRTEQRDSAMYRCASSWDRGDQKFFGPGTRLTVL.